The 8 T cell receptor beta chains below were found in one sample sequenced in a study of blood T cell repertoires in COVID-19. This table comes from immunoSEQ multiplex PCR, and its TCRdb copy is limited to in-frame clones, with some not included. The table records under 150,000 clones, 80% of them present only once. Input material: peripheral blood. These receptors came from a woman between 50 and 59 years old with acute or convalescent COVID-19.

The chain joins TRBV18 to TRBJ1-1; 8 bases map to TRBD1. Germline CDR1 reads KGHSH; CDR2 reads LQKENI. J lost 1 base, V lost 6 bases, and 4 bases had no gene match. This CDR3 spans 14 amino acids. As DNA, the CDR3 is TGTGCCAGCTCCCCAGGGGGCCCGAACACTGAAGCTTTCTTT. As protein: CASSPGGPNTEAFF.

The V gene is TRBV28, the J gene TRBJ2-3; 7 positions match TRBD2. V was pared by 4 bases and J by 3 bases, with 13 bases of the junction left unmatched. The CDR3 totals 17 residues. Per the germline V gene, CDR1 is MDHEN and CDR2 is SYDVKM. The CDR3 reads CASSSWGRRGITDTQYF. CDR3 in DNA: TGTGCCAGCAGTTCTTGGGGTCGGCGGGGGATAACAGATACGCAGTATTTT.

V and J are TRBV23-1 and TRBJ1-3; 7 nucleotides agree with TRBD1. TRBV23-1 is labeled an ORF, and its function is uncertain. There are 18 residues in the CDR3. V shed 4 bases, J shed 4 bases, and the junction held 16 bases outside the gene matches. As DNA, the CDR3 is TGCGCCAGCAGTCGGTCGAGATCGGGGACAGTGAGGGGAAACACCATATATTTT. As protein: CASSRSRSGTVRGNTIYF.

The chain couples TRBV7-9 to TRBJ1-2, with D unresolved. Germline CDR1 and CDR2: SEHNR and FQNEAQ (reference sequence). The V and J ends lost 10 bases and 4 bases respectively, with 16 bases between them. This CDR3 comprises 13 residues. The CDR3 spells CANTNSPSYGYTF. In DNA, the CDR3 is TGTGCCAACACTAACTCGCCATCCTATGGCTACACCTTC.

The chain has TRBV30 and TRBJ1-4; no firm D call. CDR1 is GTSNPN and CDR2 is SVGIG in the germline V gene (reference sequence). This CDR3 is built from 12 residues. Trimming left V 3 bases short and J 8 bases short, with 10 bases between. The CDR3, as DNA: TGTGCCTGGAGCGCGGCCCCGGAAAAACTGTTTTTT. Its protein is CAWSAAPEKLFF.

The V and J genes are TRBV3-1 (or the pseudogene TRBV3-2) and TRBJ2-7, with TRBD2 identical over 9 bases. This CDR3 is 16 amino acids long. Germline CDR1 reads LGHDT; CDR2 reads YNNKEL (reference sequence). The V and J ends lost 3 bases and 0 bases, in that order; junction bases with no gene match: 6. The CDR3 DNA sequence: TGTGCCAGCAGCCACGGGAGCGGGGGGTTCTCCTACGAGCAGTACTTC. This gives the protein CASSHGSGGFSYEQYF.

The table lists this clone with a count of one. This chain connects TRBV7-9 to TRBJ2-3; D is unclear. The V end was cut by 11 bases, the J end by 2 bases, with 11 bases between. Germline CDR1 SEHNR, CDR2 FQNEAQ (reference sequence). This CDR3 has 12 residues. This CDR3 reads CACQAVTDTQYF. The CDR3 coding sequence is TGTGCCTGCCAGGCAGTCACAGATACGCAGTATTTT.

The chain couples TRBV28 to TRBJ1-3; 7 nucleotides match TRBD1. Germline CDR1 reads MDHEN; CDR2 reads SYDVKM. V trimming: 6 bases; J trimming: 4 bases; junction bases outside the gene matches: 6. This CDR3 spans 14 amino acids. The CDR3 coding sequence is TGTGCCAGCAGGACGGGGACAGTCGGAAACACCATATATTTT. Its protein is CASRTGTVGNTIYF.